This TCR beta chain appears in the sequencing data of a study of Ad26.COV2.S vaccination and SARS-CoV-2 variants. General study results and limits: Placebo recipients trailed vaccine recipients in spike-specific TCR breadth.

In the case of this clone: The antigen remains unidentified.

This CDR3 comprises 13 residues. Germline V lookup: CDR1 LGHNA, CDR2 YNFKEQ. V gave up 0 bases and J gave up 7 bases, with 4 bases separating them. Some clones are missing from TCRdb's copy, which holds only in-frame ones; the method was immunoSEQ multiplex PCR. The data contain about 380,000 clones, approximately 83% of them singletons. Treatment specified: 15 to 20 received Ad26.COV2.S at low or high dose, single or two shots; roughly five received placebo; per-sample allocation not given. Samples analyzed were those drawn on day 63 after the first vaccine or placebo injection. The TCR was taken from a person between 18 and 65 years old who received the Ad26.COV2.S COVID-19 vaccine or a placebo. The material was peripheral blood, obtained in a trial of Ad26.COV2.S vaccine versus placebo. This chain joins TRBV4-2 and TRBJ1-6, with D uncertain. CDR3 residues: CASSQEGNSPLHF. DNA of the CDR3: TGTGCCAGCAGCCAAGAGGGAAATTCACCCCTCCACTTT.